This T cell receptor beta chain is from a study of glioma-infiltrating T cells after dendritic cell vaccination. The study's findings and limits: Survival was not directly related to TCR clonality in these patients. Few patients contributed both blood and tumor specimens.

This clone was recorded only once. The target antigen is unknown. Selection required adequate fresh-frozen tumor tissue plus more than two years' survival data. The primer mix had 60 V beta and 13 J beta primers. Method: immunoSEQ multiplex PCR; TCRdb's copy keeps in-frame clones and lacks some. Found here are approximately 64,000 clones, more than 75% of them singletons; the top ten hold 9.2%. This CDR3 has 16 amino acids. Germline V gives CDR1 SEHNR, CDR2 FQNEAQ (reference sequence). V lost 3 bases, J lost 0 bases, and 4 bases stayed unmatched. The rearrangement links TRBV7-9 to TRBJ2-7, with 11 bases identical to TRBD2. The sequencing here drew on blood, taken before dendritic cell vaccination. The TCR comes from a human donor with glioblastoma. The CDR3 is CASSLELAGDSYEQYF. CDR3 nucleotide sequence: TGTGCCAGCAGCTTGGAACTAGCGGGGGACTCCTACGAGCAGTACTTC.